This TCR beta chain derives from a study of tumor-infiltrating lymphocytes in primary liver carcinoma. Reverse transcription of roughly 0.5 ug total RNA with a constant-region primer produced TCR beta cDNA. Libraries covering TCR beta were generated through three nested multiplex PCR rounds (using a slightly modified ARM-PCR). The study ran its first two PCR rounds for nine to eleven cycles each, using TRBV1-TRBV30 forward primers and a C-beta reverse primer. TCRdb processed the multiplex PCR reads anew with MiXCR; each CDR3 protein has one entry. The repertoire holds roughly 20,000 distinct CDR3 sequences, with 79% as singletons. Findings and limits, study-wide: Tumor specimens were characterized by a significantly higher top-250-clone fraction than blood (p = 0.039). About 7.5-25% of top clones, no more, were shared by all five regions.

Of note for this clonotype: The target antigen is unknown. One end of the junction is discordant with germline, which a read error may explain.

Co-extraction of RNA and DNA was performed on about 19-31 mg of unsorted bulk tissue. This CDR3 is built from 14 residues. The chain couples TRBV12-3 or TRBV12-4 to TRBJ1-1; D not certain. The TCR comes from a woman in her 30s with primary liver carcinoma and hepatitis B virus infection. Material: liver tumor tissue from sampling region 4. Subset described: tumor region T4, right-lateral pole. CDR3 coding DNA: TGTGCCAGCAGTTTACAGATACCGAATACTAAAGCTTTCTTC. This encodes CASSLQIPNTKAFF.